This TCR beta chain derives from a study of blood T cells in healthy people across ages. The germline CDR1 and CDR2 sequences are ENHRY and SYGVKD. The CDR3 extends over 13 amino acids. The V end lost 5 bases, the J end lost 1 base, and 7 bases lay between the germline ends. For the second PCR, which ran for roughly 7 to 11 cycles, a sample-barcoded 5' primer and a J-beta primer mix were used. Every cDNA was tagged by a template-switch adaptor with 12 random nucleotides. TCRdb reprocessed the 5' RACE reads via MiXCR and lists one record per CDR3 protein. The sample gives approximately 1.5 million distinct CDR3 sequences, about 32% of which show up once; around 11% is in the top ten.

The chain joins TRBV10-3 to TRBJ2-3; D remains ambiguous. This TCR was recovered from a woman younger than 45 in good health. Sequencing input: blood. The CDR3 DNA follows: TGTGCCATCAGTCTTAGGGGCACAGATACGCAGTATTTT. This translates into CAISLRGTDTQYF.